Listed below are T cell receptor beta chains from one sample, sequenced in a study of T cell responses to AZD1222 COVID-19 vaccine. The data were produced by immunoSEQ multiplex PCR, yet TCRdb's version contains in-frame clones alone and is incomplete. The sample carries about 150,000 clones, more than 75% recorded once. The material was peripheral blood, obtained 28 days after the second AZD1222 dose. These receptor sequences come from an adult who received the AZD1222 COVID-19 vaccine. Both conserved end residues are part of each CDR3.

v_gene: TRBV6-5; CDR3aa: CASSSPDRGNSYF
v_gene: TRBV7-6; CDR3aa: CASSLAGQRNEKLFF
v_gene: TRBV19; CDR3aa: CASDYAGASGANVLTF
v_gene: TRBV14; CDR3aa: CASSQAPSPNEKLFF
v_gene: TRBV5-4; CDR3aa: CASSLGPTGANYGYTF
v_gene: TRBV6-5; CDR3aa: CASSYGGLYGYTF
v_gene: TRBV28; CDR3aa: CASSISGTRNYGYTF
v_gene: TRBV5-4; CDR3aa: CASSLGDSPHGTQYF
v_gene: TRBV28; CDR3aa: CASSFWTGYNSPLHF
v_gene: TRBV9; CDR3aa: CASSVDGAGGQPQHF
v_gene: TRBV18; CDR3aa: CASSQGTYEQYF
v_gene: TRBV3-1/TRBV3-2; CDR3aa: CASSPTGGNTGELFF
v_gene: TRBV5-6; CDR3aa: CASTTLGGPSNQPQHF
v_gene: TRBV6-2/TRBV6-3; CDR3aa: CASSQGAPHGYTF
v_gene: TRBV5-8; CDR3aa: CASSPGTSGRYQETQYF
v_gene: TRBV29-1; CDR3aa: CSVAYSGRTYEQYF
v_gene: TRBV18; CDR3aa: CASSGRGREKLFF
v_gene: TRBV29-1; CDR3aa: CSVEGGKGGYTF
v_gene: TRBV9; CDR3aa: CASSGSWGTDTQYF
v_gene: TRBV10-3; CDR3aa: CAIGQLAGVNEQYF
v_gene: TRBV7-2; CDR3aa: CASSSTGGYEKLFF
v_gene: TRBV6-5; CDR3aa: CASSSGTDQVGGYTF
v_gene: TRBV18; CDR3aa: CASSPLDSLATDTQYF
v_gene: TRBV29-1; CDR3aa: CSVDWDSFPSGANVLTF
v_gene: TRBV5-1; CDR3aa: CASSLVTGERLSYGYTF
v_gene: TRBV28; CDR3aa: CASSFQNYEQYF
v_gene: TRBV10-3; CDR3aa: CAIRGGGNTGELFF
v_gene: TRBV5-1; CDR3aa: CASSLSGQSTGELFF
v_gene: TRBV11-2; CDR3aa: CASTHRGYNSPLHF
v_gene: TRBV19; CDR3aa: CATVGGGWTGNTIYF
v_gene: TRBV5-1; CDR3aa: CASSLAGTGGGGTQYF
v_gene: TRBV7-2; CDR3aa: CASSLGQHILSYEQYF
v_gene: TRBV21-1; CDR3aa: CASSYRLSTNSYNEQFF
v_gene: TRBV7-2; CDR3aa: CASSLGGAGETQYF
v_gene: TRBV23-1; CDR3aa: CASSRPDRGLSYEQYF
v_gene: TRBV3-1/TRBV3-2; CDR3aa: CASSQEIWDRYNGYTF
v_gene: TRBV1; CDR3aa: CTSSQAETEKAFF
v_gene: TRBV15; CDR3aa: CATSRGGAGQETQYF
v_gene: TRBV10-3; CDR3aa: CAISALQVRNTEAFF
v_gene: TRBV6-5; CDR3aa: CASSSGTGFGELFF
v_gene: TRBV29-1; CDR3aa: CSVEPTGAYEQYF
v_gene: TRBV5-1; CDR3aa: CASSSRGQVETQYF
v_gene: TRBV29-1; CDR3aa: CSVGVGIGEQYF
v_gene: TRBV4-3; CDR3aa: CASSSGLAGKYEQFF